These 14 T cell receptor beta chains originate from one sample sequenced in a study of T cells in narcolepsy. This table comes from immunoSEQ multiplex PCR, and its TCRdb copy is limited to in-frame clones, with some not included. Seen here are 20,000 to 25,000 clones, approximately 84% observed once, and the top ten hold roughly 1.3%. Sequencing was performed on CD45RA- memory CD4+ T cells from PBMCs. These receptors came from a human donor with narcolepsy.

The rearrangement uses TRBV7-8 and TRBJ2-7; D possibly corresponds to TRBD1 (6 bases). Germline CDR1 and CDR2: SGHVS and FQNEAQ. The germline V and J ends were trimmed by 5 bases and 4 bases, with 18 bases remaining between them. The CDR3 contains 15 residues. CDR3 DNA sequence: TGTGCCAGCAGCCCCAGACAGGTTCGTCTATACGAGCAGTACTTC. Encoded protein: CASSPRQVRLYEQYF.

The J gene is TRBJ1-1, the V gene TRBV5-8; the D is unclear. The germline V gene encodes CDR1 SGHTS and CDR2 YDEGEE. This CDR3 is built from 15 residues. Deletions cut 1 base from V and 11 bases from J, with 21 bases between. The CDR3 reads CASSLSVRRAMEAFF. In DNA form, the CDR3 reads TGTGCCAGCAGCTTGTCCGTCCGTAGGGCAATGGAGGCTTTCTTT. Based on the CDR3 plus reference TRBV5-8 and TRBJ1-1, the full variable domain is EAGVTQSPTHLIKTRGQQATLRCSPISGHTSVYWYQQALGLGLQFLLWYDEGEERNRGNFPPRFSGRQFPNYSSELNVNALELEDSALYLCASSLSVRRAMEAFFGQGTRLTVV.

CDR3 sequence: CASSIPDRGAEKLFF. Written as DNA, the CDR3 is TGTGCCAGCAGCATCCCCGACAGGGGGGCTGAAAAACTGTTTTTT. This chain joins TRBV28 and TRBJ1-4, with 9 bases lining up with TRBD1. V shed 6 bases and J 7 bases; nucleotides not matched to a gene: 9. CDR3 size: 15 residues. Germline CDR1 and CDR2: MDHEN and SYDVKM.

This chain connects TRBV10-3 to TRBJ2-1; the D gene is possibly TRBD1 (6 bases). Germline V CDR1 and CDR2: ENHRY, SYGVKD. This CDR3 contains 13 residues. V lost 3 bases, J lost 4 bases, and 7 bases lay in between. CDR3 coding DNA: TGTGCCATCAGTGATCAGGGGTACAATGAGCAGTTCTTC. Its translation is CAISDQGYNEQFF.

The gene calls are TRBV6-5 and TRBJ1-5; D is ambiguous. In germline, CDR1 is MNHEY, CDR2 SVGAGI. Trimming left V 10 bases short and J 2 bases short, with 12 bases between. This CDR3 spans 13 amino acids. CDR3 amino acids: CATKISGNQPQHF. CDR3 nucleotide sequence: TGTGCCACCAAGATAAGTGGCAATCAGCCCCAGCATTTT.

This chain's CDR3 is CASRSTGGSEKLFF. CDR3 in DNA: TGTGCCAGCAGGTCTACAGGGGGCAGTGAAAAACTGTTTTTT. The chain carries TRBV6-6 and TRBJ1-4; 9 bases are a match to TRBD1. From germline, CDR1 is MNHNY and CDR2 SVGAGI (reference sequence). V shed 6 bases, J shed 7 bases, and the junction held 6 bases outside the gene matches. The CDR3 is made up of 14 amino acids.

The rearrangement joins TRBV6-5 to TRBJ1-3, with TRBD1 matching 8 bases. The CDR3 has 16 residues. CDR1 and CDR2 from the germline V gene are MNHEY and SVGAGI. Trimming removed 2 bases from V and 9 bases from J; junction bases left unmatched: 12. CDR3 loop: CASSYGRQGKRTTIYF. In DNA, the CDR3 is TGTGCCAGCAGTTACGGCCGACAGGGGAAGAGAACCACCATATATTTT.

The chain joins TRBV6-6 to TRBJ2-1; 9 positions match TRBD2. V lost 2 bases and J lost 7; bases outside the gene matches: 9. The V gene's germline CDR1 is MNHNY and CDR2 SVGAGI (reference sequence). This CDR3 is built from 16 residues. CDR3 protein: CASSYPASGVGNEQFF. The DNA of the CDR3 is TGTGCCAGCAGTTACCCCGCTAGCGGGGTGGGGAATGAGCAGTTCTTC.

The V and J genes are TRBV29-1 and TRBJ2-7; 16 nucleotides line up with TRBD2. V was pared by 4 bases and J by 9 bases, with 9 bases of the junction left unmatched. This CDR3 comprises 15 residues. Germline V gene data show CDR1 as SQVTM and CDR2 as ANQGSEA. CDR3 sequence: CSVGGTSGGAERQYF. The CDR3 nucleotides are TGCAGCGTTGGTGGGACTAGCGGGGGGGCTGAGCGGCAGTACTTC.

V gene TRBV7-9 combines with J gene TRBJ1-3; the D gene is possibly TRBD1 (5 bases). CDR1 is SEHNR, CDR2 FQNEAQ, per germline (reference sequence). Trimming stripped 3 bases from V and 5 bases from J, with 11 bases between. The CDR3 extends over 14 amino acids. This CDR3 reads CASSFAGDRNTIYF. DNA of the CDR3: TGTGCCAGCAGCTTCGCGGGGGACCGAAACACCATATATTTT. Combining the CDR3 with reference TRBV7-9 and TRBJ1-3 gives the whole variable domain DTGVSQNPRHKITKRGQNVTFRCDPISEHNRLYWYRQTLGQGPEFLTYFQNEAQLEKSRLLSDRFSAERPKGSFSTLEIQRTEQGDSAMYLCASSFAGDRNTIYFGEGSWLTVV.

This chain connects TRBV9 to TRBJ1-1, with 7 bases fitting TRBD1. V lost 3 bases to trimming and J lost 10 bases; unmatched junction nucleotides: 6. Germline V gene data show CDR1 as SGDLS and CDR2 as YYNGEE. The CDR3 sequence is 12 residues long. CDR3 sequence: CASSEQGGRAFF. For the CDR3, the DNA is TGTGCCAGCAGCGAGCAGGGGGGAAGAGCTTTCTTT.

This chain uses TRBV9 with TRBJ1-1; the D is unclear. Germline CDR1 and CDR2: SGDLS and YYNGEE. The V and J ends lost 0 bases and 2 bases respectively, with 17 bases between them. The CDR3 covers 17 residues. The CDR3 nucleotides are TGTGCCAGCAGCGTAGTAGGCAACGCCCGAATCAACACTGAAGCTTTCTTT. Amino acids: CASSVVGNARINTEAFF. The full variable domain, completed using reference TRBV9 and TRBJ1-1, is DSGVTQTPKHLITATGQRVTLRCSPRSGDLSVYWYQQSLDQGLQFLIQYYNGEERAKGNILERFSAQQFPDLHSELNLSSLELGDSALYFCASSVVGNARINTEAFFGQGTRLTVV.

The chain links TRBV21-1 to TRBJ2-1; TRBD2, the D gene given by the table, was not confirmed from the DNA. TRBV21-1 has pseudogene status. CDR3 length: 16 residues. In DNA form, the CDR3 reads TGTGCCAGCAGCAAAGGGGGGACTAGCGGGAGCAATGAGCAGTTCTTC. Translation: CASSKGGTSGSNEQFF.

The chain recombines TRBV9 with TRBJ2-7; TRBD1 matches at 9 bases. Looked up from germline, CDR1 is SGDLS and CDR2 is YYNGEE. The CDR3 is 15 residues long. V lost 1 base, J lost 3 bases, and 5 bases stayed unmatched. This chain's CDR3 is CASSVRGTGIYEQYF. In nucleotides, the CDR3 is TGTGCCAGCAGCGTAAGGGGGACAGGGATCTACGAGCAGTACTTC.